One sample yielded the 32 T cell receptor beta chains listed below, sequenced in a study of T cells in Graves' hyperthyroidism and ophthalmopathy (dated by TCRdb to between 2018 and 2020). The library came from multiplex PCR. The listed sequencing device is Illumina HiSeq 2000. Amplification of TCR beta CDR3 regions was carried out from RNA transcripts. The TCR CDR3 was subjected to a first round of RT-PCR using the HTBI primer set and the Qiagen OneStep RT-PCR kit. In TCRdb, the public reads were trimmed at Q25 with fastp and aligned with MiXCR, with productive beta chains retained. Rows with a matching CDR3 protein are joined into one entry that keeps the most common DNA and genes. The sample records approximately 520,000 distinct CDR3 sequences, less than 25% of which are singletons. In total, the top ten clones hold less than 30% of the sample. The sequenced sample consisted of blood. The receptors were gathered from a man in his late teens or twenties with Graves' hyperthyroidism.

There are many counts of this clonotype. The chain couples TRBV30 to TRBJ1-1, with TRBD1 identical over 9 bases. Germline CDR1 and CDR2: GTSNPN and SVGIG (reference sequence). V dropped 2 bases and J dropped 0; count of bases not matched to a gene: 7. The length of the CDR3 is 16 residues. The CDR3 nucleotides read TGTGCCTGGAGTCCATCCGGGACAGGGCTGAACACTGAAGCTTTCTTT. Protein: CAWSPSGTGLNTEAFF.

This clonotype has a handful of counts. This chain connects TRBV18 to TRBJ1-5; no clear D. The CDR3 is made up of 17 amino acids. Germline CDR1 is KGHSH and CDR2 is LQKENI. Between the trimmed V and J ends, which lost 3 bases and 5 bases, there was a span of 20 bases. CDR3 DNA sequence: TGTGCCAGCTCACCGTCCCTTGGGCAGGCGTCCGATCAGCCCCAGCATTTT. Protein: CASSPSLGQASDQPQHF.

In this sample, this clonotype turned up many times. This chain links TRBV20-1 with TRBJ2-7; tentatively, D is TRBD2 (5 bases). Germline loops: CDR1 DFQATT, CDR2 SNEGSKA (reference sequence). The V gene lost 5 bases and the J gene lost 6 bases, with 17 bases spanning the gap. CDR3 size: 13 residues. The DNA for the CDR3 is TGCAGTGCTCCGGGGTCCCTATGGCCCGAGCAGTACTTC. Protein: CSAPGSLWPEQYF.

There are many counts of this clonotype. The rearrangement joins TRBV12-3 or TRBV12-4 to TRBJ2-7; the D gene is possibly TRBD2 (6 bases). Trimming removed 3 bases at V and 2 bases at J, with 8 bases between. The CDR3 is made up of 13 amino acids. CDR3 protein: CASSFKRAYEQYF. In DNA form, the CDR3 reads TGTGCCAGCAGTTTTAAGCGGGCCTACGAGCAGTACTTC.

V is TRBV30 and J is TRBJ2-5, with 7 positions matching TRBD1. The junction had 12 bases not matched to a gene; V was cut back by 3 bases and J by 2 bases. This CDR3 contains 16 residues. Germline-derived CDR1 and CDR2 are GTSNPN and SVGIG (reference sequence). The CDR3 loop reads CAWRGDRHSNQETQYF. Here the CDR3 DNA reads TGTGCCTGGAGGGGGGACAGACACTCCAATCAAGAGACCCAGTACTTC. Combining the CDR3 with reference TRBV30 and TRBJ2-5 gives the whole variable domain SQTIHQWPATLVQPVGSPLSLECTVEGTSNPNLYWYRQAAGRGLQLLFYSVGIGQISSEVPQNLSASRPQDRQFILSSKKLLLSDSGFYLCAWRGDRHSNQETQYFGPGTRLLVL.

In this sample, this clonotype turned up many times. CDR3 sequence (DNA): TGTGCCAGCAGTTTATCTATGGGGGCCTATGGCTACACCTTC. Its protein product is CASSLSMGAYGYTF. The gene calls are TRBV27 and TRBJ1-2; weak D call: TRBD1 (6 bases). V was clipped by 0 bases and J by 4 bases, with 9 bases between them. Per the germline V gene, CDR1 is MNHEY and CDR2 is SMNVEV (reference sequence). The CDR3 is made up of 14 amino acids.

There are many counts of this clonotype. The chain combines TRBV28 with TRBJ1-5; the D gene is possibly TRBD1 (5 bases). Deletions cut 6 bases from V and 7 bases from J, with 16 bases between. This CDR3 has 14 amino acids. The V gene's germline CDR1 is MDHEN and CDR2 SYDVKM. This CDR3 reads CASSPGHLWQPQHF. Here the CDR3 DNA reads TGTGCCAGCAGCCCCGGACACCTTTGGCAGCCCCAGCATTTT. Full variable domain (remainder filled in from reference TRBV28 and TRBJ1-5): DVKVTQSSRYLVKRTGEKVFLECVQDMDHENMFWYRQDPGLGLRLIYFSYDVKMKEKGDIPEGYSVSREKKERFSLILESASTNQTSMYLCASSPGHLWQPQHFGDGTRLSIL.

This clonotype was picked up many times. The chain has TRBV4-1 and TRBJ2-7, with 7 bases that match TRBD1. Trimming took 4 bases from V and 0 from J; bases not matched to a gene: 6. Per the germline V gene, CDR1 is MGHRA and CDR2 is YSYEKL. The length of the CDR3 is 15 residues. CDR3: CASSPSGQPSYEQYF. As DNA, the CDR3 is TGCGCCAGCAGCCCTTCGGGACAGCCCTCCTACGAGCAGTACTTC.

This sequence joins TRBV6-1 and TRBJ2-5; 9 bases match TRBD1. The CDR3 is 15 residues long. Germline values: CDR1 MNHNS, CDR2 SASEGT. The V and J ends lost 4 bases and 5 bases, in that order; junction bases with no gene match: 8. The CDR3: CASSGPPGTGETQYF. The CDR3 region has the DNA TGTGCCAGCAGTGGCCCCCCCGGGACAGGGGAGACCCAGTACTTC.

The chain combines TRBV7-6 with TRBJ1-3; no reliable D call. Germline V gene lookup returns CDR1 SGHVS and CDR2 FNYEAQ. There are 14 residues in the CDR3. The germline V and J ends were trimmed by 0 bases and 1 base, with 4 bases remaining between them. The CDR3 reads CASSLADSGNTIYF. CDR3 nucleotide sequence: TGTGCCAGCAGCTTAGCGGATTCTGGAAACACCATATATTTT.

Comment on this clonotype: A read error may be the cause here, since a much bigger clone is one base away. This chain uses TRBV29-1 with TRBJ2-7; D gene uncertain. This CDR3 contains 12 residues. Per germline, CDR1 SQVTM and CDR2 ANQGSEA. Trimming took off 1 base at V and 2 bases at J, with 6 bases between the two ends. The CDR3 is CSVEVVPYEQYV. In DNA, the CDR3 is TGCAGCGTTGAAGTGGTGCCCTACGAGCAGTACGTC.

This clonotype was seen many times. This chain joins TRBV6-1 and TRBJ1-1, with a possible D match to TRBD1 (5 bases). CDR3 size: 14 residues. Per the germline V gene, CDR1 is MNHNS and CDR2 is SASEGT. V lost 2 bases and J lost 1, with 8 bases in between. The DNA of the CDR3 is TGTGCCAGCAGTGAAAGGGGCGGGAACACTGAAGCTTTCTTT. It encodes CASSERGGNTEAFF.

The rearrangement joins TRBV28 to TRBJ1-1; 7 bases agree with TRBD1. The J segment lost 6 bases and the V segment lost 6 bases, leaving 13 bases of the junction unmatched. The CDR3 is made up of 15 amino acids. Germline V gene data show CDR1 as MDHEN and CDR2 as SYDVKM. In DNA form, the CDR3 reads TGTGCCAGCAGGCGAATCAGACAGGGACACGCTGAAGCTTTCTTT. Translated: CASRRIRQGHAEAFF.

This clonotype has a count of ten or more. The rearrangement uses TRBV6-5 and TRBJ2-5; TRBD1 aligns across 11 bases. V lost 2 bases and J lost 1; bases outside the gene matches: 3. CDR1 and CDR2 (germline): MNHEY, SVGAGI. CDR3 length: 16 residues. CDR3 region: CASSYGGTGGQETQYF. The CDR3 DNA reads TGTGCCAGCAGTTACGGGGGGACAGGGGGCCAAGAGACCCAGTACTTC.

This clonotype was seen many times. The chain has TRBV12-3 or TRBV12-4 and TRBJ1-1; 8 positions agree with TRBD1. The CDR3 covers 16 residues. V shed 1 base and J 3 bases; nucleotides not matched to a gene: 7. In DNA, the CDR3 is TGTGCCAGCAGTTTAGGAGGTCAGGGGGCAGACACTGAAGCTTTCTTT. Protein: CASSLGGQGADTEAFF.

The rearrangement joins TRBV28 to TRBJ2-5; 7 positions match TRBD1. CDR3 length: 14 amino acids. V lost 5 bases to trimming and J lost 7 bases; unmatched junction nucleotides: 10. Germline V lookup: CDR1 MDHEN, CDR2 SYDVKM. The CDR3 DNA follows: TGTGCCAGCAGTCTCTCCCTGACAGGGATGACCCAGTACTTC. It codes for CASSLSLTGMTQYF.

This clonotype was seen ten or more times. The chain couples TRBV12-3 or TRBV12-4 to TRBJ2-7; 8 nucleotides line up with TRBD1. V trimming: 2 bases; J trimming: 2 bases; junction bases outside the gene matches: 14. The CDR3 sequence is 18 residues long. The CDR3 is CASSLRETGAPGTYEQYF. For the CDR3, the DNA is TGTGCCAGCAGTTTAAGGGAGACAGGGGCTCCAGGAACCTACGAGCAGTACTTC.

The V call is TRBV29-1, the J call TRBJ1-2, with no clear D. V was shortened by 3 bases and J by 8 bases, with 19 bases between the two germline ends. The CDR3 sequence is 14 residues long. Germline CDR1 is SQVTM and CDR2 is ANQGSEA. The CDR3 DNA is TGCAGCGTTGATGAGGACGCCGAAGGCTGGGGCTACACCTTC. This encodes CSVDEDAEGWGYTF.

As DNA, the CDR3 is TGCGCCAGCAGCCAATTAAGGGTACGGGACTTCTATGGCTACACCTTC. Amino acid sequence: CASSQLRVRDFYGYTF. The V gene is TRBV4-1, the J gene TRBJ1-2; TRBD1 is a possible D gene (5 bases). Germline V gene lookup returns CDR1 MGHRA and CDR2 YSYEKL. Trimming took off 2 bases at V and 4 bases at J, with 17 bases between the two ends. There are 16 residues in the CDR3.

The rearrangement links TRBV4-1 to TRBJ2-3, with TRBD2 as a possible D gene (6 bases). The CDR3 length is 15 residues. Germline V gene data show CDR1 as MGHRA and CDR2 as YSYEKL. The V end lost 6 bases, the J end lost 3 bases, and 16 bases lay between the germline ends. The CDR3 loop is CASRDPGLDTDTQYF. CDR3 in DNA: TGCGCCAGCAGAGATCCGGGACTCGATACAGATACGCAGTATTTT.

In this sample, this clonotype turned up a few times. The chain combines TRBV9 with TRBJ2-7; maybe TRBD1 (6 bases). CDR1 SGDLS and CDR2 YYNGEE come from the germline V gene. The CDR3 is made up of 15 amino acids. Trimming stripped 1 base from V and 4 bases from J, with 15 bases between. Written as DNA, the CDR3 is TGTGCCAGCAGCGTATCAGTGGGGGCTTCGTACGAGCAGTACTTC. This codes for CASSVSVGASYEQYF.

This chain uses TRBV19 with TRBJ1-1, with D unresolved. Per germline, CDR1 LNHDA and CDR2 SQIVND (reference sequence). The CDR3 has 14 residues. Trimming left V 6 bases short and J 5 bases short, with 16 bases between. The CDR3 sequence is CASSYGGSRTEAFF. CDR3 nucleotides: TGTGCCAGTAGCTATGGAGGGAGTCGGACTGAAGCTTTCTTT.

This clonotype was seen only once. The chain joins TRBV28 to TRBJ2-7; no reliable D call. Germline assignment: CDR1 MDHEN and CDR2 SYDVKM. V was trimmed by 5 bases and J by 2 bases, leaving 13 bases between them. This CDR3 comprises 14 residues. CDR3 protein: CASSPTDQTYEQYF. For the CDR3, the DNA is TGTGCCAGCAGTCCAACAGACCAGACCTACGAGCAGTACTTC.

There are many counts of this clonotype. The rearrangement uses TRBV28 and TRBJ1-5, with D unresolved. The CDR3 extends over 16 amino acids. The V and J ends lost 1 base and 0 bases respectively, with 10 bases between them. Per the germline V gene, CDR1 is MDHEN and CDR2 is SYDVKM. The CDR3 here is CASSLFGRYSNQPQHF. CDR3 coding DNA: TGTGCCAGCAGTTTATTTGGTCGGTATAGCAATCAGCCCCAGCATTTT.

This clonotype came up a few times. This sequence joins TRBV18 and TRBJ2-7; D might be TRBD2 (6 bases). This CDR3 spans 14 amino acids. Germline V gene sequence: CDR1 KGHSH, CDR2 LQKENI. Deletions cut 4 bases from V and 2 bases from J, with 12 bases between. DNA of the CDR3: TGTGCCAGCTCACGGGGGGACGTAGCCTACGAGCAGTACTTC. It specifies CASSRGDVAYEQYF.

There are a few counts of this clonotype. The chain combines TRBV6-1 with TRBJ2-4; TRBD2 matches at 13 bases. This CDR3 comprises 17 residues. V dropped 7 bases and J dropped 0; count of bases not matched to a gene: 6. In germline, CDR1 is MNHNS, CDR2 SASEGT. CDR3 sequence reads: CASTRLAGGLAKNIQYF. Written as DNA, the CDR3 is TGTGCCAGCACTCGACTAGCGGGGGGACTAGCCAAAAACATTCAGTACTTC.

This clonotype came up many times. The chain has TRBV20-1 and TRBJ1-1; D is uncertain. CDR3 length equals 15 residues. V was trimmed by 2 bases and J by 0 bases, leaving 13 bases between them. CDR1 DFQATT and CDR2 SNEGSKA come from the germline V gene (reference sequence). CDR3 amino acids: CSARIEARLNTEAFF. The CDR3 nucleotides are TGCAGTGCTAGAATCGAGGCCCGATTGAACACTGAAGCTTTCTTT.

This clonotype was counted many times. The V and J genes are TRBV6-2 or TRBV6-3 and TRBJ2-7; D unclear. The ends were cut back, 0 bases at V and 0 bases at J, with 9 bases in the middle. CDR1 is MNHEY and CDR2 is SVGEGT in the germline V gene. The CDR3 is 15 amino acids. The CDR3 DNA is TGTGCCAGCAGTTACTCGGACCCGACCTCCTACGAGCAGTACTTC. It specifies CASSYSDPTSYEQYF.

This clonotype was seen repeatedly, ten times or more. This sequence joins TRBV12-3 or TRBV12-4 and TRBJ1-1; D is perhaps TRBD1 (5 bases). The V gene lost 2 bases and the J gene lost 4 bases, with 8 bases spanning the gap. The CDR3 is 13 amino acids. The CDR3 protein is CASSLQGLTEAFF. The DNA for the CDR3 is TGTGCCAGCAGTTTACAGGGACTCACTGAAGCTTTCTTT.

This clonotype was observed at least ten times. The chain combines TRBV28 with TRBJ2-5; TRBD1 or TRBD2 may be the D gene (5 bases each). The CDR3 runs 12 residues. V gave up 8 bases and J gave up 1 base, with 8 bases separating them. Germline CDR1 and CDR2: MDHEN and SYDVKM. CDR3 sequence reads: CASGTIQETQYF. CDR3 nucleotides: TGTGCCAGCGGGACCATCCAAGAGACCCAGTACTTC. The full variable domain, in which reference TRBV28 and TRBJ2-5 provide the parts outside the CDR3, is DVKVTQSSRYLVKRTGEKVFLECVQDMDHENMFWYRQDPGLGLRLIYFSYDVKMKEKGDIPEGYSVSREKKERFSLILESASTNQTSMYLCASGTIQETQYFGPGTRLLVL.

This clonotype was seen more than once but under ten times. The chain is built from TRBV28 and TRBJ2-7; tentatively, D is TRBD1 (7 bases). This CDR3 contains 14 residues. V was shortened by 6 bases and J by 7 bases, with 19 bases between the two germline ends. Per germline, CDR1 MDHEN and CDR2 SYDVKM. CDR3 sequence (DNA): TGTGCCAGCAGGAAGGGGACAGACGCGGGGGAGCAGTACTTC. Its translation is CASRKGTDAGEQYF.

In this sample, this clonotype turned up a few times. The V gene is TRBV6-5, the J gene TRBJ2-2, with 10 bases identical to TRBD1. Germline V gives CDR1 MNHEY, CDR2 SVGAGI. The ends lost 3 bases at V and 0 bases at J; junction bases unmatched: 4. This CDR3 comprises 17 residues. CDR3 in amino acids: CASSYTGTGANTGELFF. The CDR3 DNA is TGTGCCAGCAGTTATACCGGGACAGGGGCGAACACCGGGGAGCTGTTTTTT.